This T cell receptor (beta chain) was captured by sequencing in a study of blood T cell repertoires in COVID-19. Looking at the study overall: From the United States, Italy and Spain came samples of acute and convalescent COVID-19. From T cells, B-cell-depleted T cells, or PBMCs came the material, which was cDNA or gDNA.

The V and J ends lost 3 bases and 4 bases, in that order; junction bases with no gene match: 1. This CDR3 has 13 residues. Germline CDR1 is SGHRS and CDR2 is YFSETQ. Under the authors' procedure: How many nucleated cells were present was estimated from reference gene primer amplification. Clones were sequenced by immunoSEQ multiplex PCR, and TCRdb holds only the in-frame ones, with some missing. The DNA gave D and trimming, while V, J and clone size come from that table. The profile covers more than 400,000 clones, with about 85% appearing a single time and roughly 0.72% taken by the ten largest. The sequence derives from a woman younger than 35 who had recovered from COVID-19. Sequencing was performed on PBMCs or T cells enriched from blood (not recorded which). The rearrangement joins TRBV5-1 to TRBJ2-5, with 9 positions matching TRBD2. This CDR3 is CASSSGLAETQYF. CDR3 DNA: TGCGCCAGCAGCTCGGGACTAGCAGAGACCCAGTACTTC.